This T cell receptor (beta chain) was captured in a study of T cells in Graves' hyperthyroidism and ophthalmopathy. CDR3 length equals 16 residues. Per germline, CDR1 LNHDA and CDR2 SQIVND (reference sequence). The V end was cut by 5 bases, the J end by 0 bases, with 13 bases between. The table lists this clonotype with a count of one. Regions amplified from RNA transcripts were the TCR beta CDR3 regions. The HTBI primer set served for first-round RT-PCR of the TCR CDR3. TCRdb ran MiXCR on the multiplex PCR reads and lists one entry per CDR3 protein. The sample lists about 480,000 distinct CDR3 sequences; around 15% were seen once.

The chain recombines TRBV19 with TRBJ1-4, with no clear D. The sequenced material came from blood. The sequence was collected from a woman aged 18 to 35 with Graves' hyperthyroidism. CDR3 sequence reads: CASSPAPGATNEKLFF. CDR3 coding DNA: TGTGCCAGTAGTCCGGCCCCGGGTGCAACTAATGAAAAACTGTTTTTT. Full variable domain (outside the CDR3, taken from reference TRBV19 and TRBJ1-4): DGGITQSPKYLFRKEGQNVTLSCEQNLNHDAMYWYRQDPGQGLRLIYYSQIVNDFQKGDIAEGYSVSREKKESFPLTVTSAQKNPTAFYLCASSPAPGATNEKLFFGSGTQLSVL.